These 21 T cell receptor beta chains came from one sample sequenced in a study of CD8 T cells in ankylosing spondylitis. Study-level results: For ankylosing spondylitis blood, a TCR beta motif of 8 or 9 highly homologous variants appeared characteristic.

No antigen has been assigned to these receptors. TCRdb reprocessed the 5' RACE reads via MiXCR and lists one record per CDR3 protein. The data show roughly 440,000 distinct CDR3 sequences, under 20% seen once. The sequenced material came from blood, either unsorted or a sorted T cell fraction (not recorded which). These receptors were taken from a male donor with ankylosing spondylitis.

The V call is TRBV7-6, the J call TRBJ2-7; 13 bases are a match to TRBD2. The CDR3 runs to 14 residues. CDR1 is SGHVS and CDR2 is FNYEAQ in the germline V gene. The trim removed 5 bases at V and 12 bases at J, leaving 10 bases unmatched. In DNA form, the CDR3 reads TGTGCCAGCAGCGAAAGGACTAGCGGGAGCGCTATGTACTTC. This gives the protein CASSERTSGSAMYF.

The chain has TRBV3-1 and TRBJ2-1; D perhaps matches TRBD1 (6 bases). The length of the CDR3 is 15 residues. The germline gives CDR1 LGHDT, CDR2 YNNKEL (reference sequence). V lost 5 bases, J lost 5 bases, and 16 bases lay in between. CDR3 sequence: CASSSVNRDNNEQFF. CDR3 in DNA: TGTGCCAGCAGCTCGGTAAACCGGGACAACAATGAGCAGTTCTTC.

The rearrangement joins TRBV20-1 to TRBJ2-4; D perhaps matches TRBD2 (5 bases). The V end lost 4 bases, the J end lost 9 bases, and 10 bases lay between the germline ends. CDR1 and CDR2 (germline): DFQATT, SNEGSKA (reference sequence). The CDR3 has 11 residues. CDR3 coding DNA: TGCAGTGCTAACCGGGATAGCATTCAGTACTTC. Translated: CSANRDSIQYF.

The chain links TRBV27 to TRBJ2-1, with a weak D call TRBD1 (6 bases). The CDR3 length is 16 residues. Trimming stripped 6 bases from V and 5 bases from J, with 20 bases between. Germline lookup yields CDR1 MNHEY and CDR2 SMNVEV (reference sequence). CDR3 coding DNA: TGTGCCAGCAGGCCCCGGACAGTTTTGAACAACAATGAGCAGTTCTTC. Translating gives CASRPRTVLNNNEQFF.

This clonotype has just a few counts. The chain carries TRBV12-3 or TRBV12-4 and TRBJ2-5; 9 nucleotides line up with TRBD2. The CDR3 covers 13 residues. V was clipped by 6 bases and J by 4 bases; unmatched bases: 3. The CDR3 sequence is CASRRGGVETQYF. Written as DNA, the CDR3 is TGTGCCAGCAGGCGGGGGGGGGTAGAGACCCAGTACTTC.

V usage is TRBV11-2 and J usage is TRBJ2-2; tentative D call: TRBD2 (6 bases). The CDR3 spans 15 residues. V was shortened by 5 bases and J by 4 bases, with 14 bases between the two germline ends. Germline V gene lookup returns CDR1 SGHAT and CDR2 FQNNGV. CDR3 loop: CASSPPPGGTGELFF. The CDR3 DNA reads as TGTGCCAGCAGCCCCCCGCCCGGGGGCACCGGGGAGCTGTTTTTT.

The CDR3 DNA reads as TGTGCCAGCAGCTTCTGGGGGCCCTTGGTCGAGCAGTACTTC. This codes for CASSFWGPLVEQYF. The chain combines TRBV5-6 with TRBJ2-7; TRBD1 is a possible D gene (6 bases). The CDR3 loop spans 14 amino acids. V lost 2 bases and J 6 bases, leaving 15 bases between the germline ends. Germline-derived CDR1 and CDR2 are SGHDT and YYEEEE.

This chain joins TRBV12-3 or TRBV12-4 and TRBJ2-1; D is perhaps TRBD2 (6 bases). This CDR3 has 12 residues. V was shortened by 6 bases and J by 4 bases, with 7 bases between the two germline ends. CDR3 region: CASRGGYNEQFF. CDR3 DNA sequence: TGTGCCAGCAGGGGGGGTTACAATGAGCAGTTCTTC.

This clonotype was seen repeatedly, ten times or more. V gene TRBV20-1 combines with J gene TRBJ2-2, with 8 bases fitting TRBD2. The germline V gene has CDR1 DFQATT and CDR2 SNEGSKA (reference sequence). V was pared by 2 bases and J by 8 bases, with 10 bases of the junction left unmatched. This CDR3 has 15 residues. The DNA of the CDR3 is TGCAGTGCTAGAATCCCCGGGGGGGCCAGAGGGGAGCTGTTTTTT. Its translation is CSARIPGGARGELFF.

This chain joins TRBV12-3 or TRBV12-4 and TRBJ1-1; no clear D gene. The V gene lost 1 base and the J gene lost 6 bases, with 15 bases spanning the gap. This CDR3 comprises 15 residues. For the CDR3, the DNA is TGTGCCAGCAGTTTAGGTCACCAGTTTCCTTCTGAAGCTTTCTTT. Protein: CASSLGHQFPSEAFF.

The J gene is TRBJ2-1, the V gene TRBV18; 9 bases agree with TRBD1. V shed 3 bases and J 3 bases; nucleotides not matched to a gene: 6. The CDR3 runs 16 residues. CDR1 is KGHSH, CDR2 LQKENI, per germline. CDR3 nucleotide sequence: TGTGCCAGCTCACCGACCCGGGACAGGGACTACAATGAGCAGTTCTTC. This sequence encodes CASSPTRDRDYNEQFF.

This clonotype occurred many times. The chain is built from TRBV29-1 and TRBJ2-7, with a possible D match to TRBD2 (6 bases). The V gene lost 7 bases and the J gene lost 0 bases, with 13 bases spanning the gap. The CDR3 extends over 13 amino acids. Germline V gene sequence: CDR1 SQVTM, CDR2 ANQGSEA. Written as DNA, the CDR3 is TGCAGCGCATCGTCGGGGGTCTCCTACGAGCAGTACTTC. Its translation is CSASSGVSYEQYF.

V and J are TRBV3-1 and TRBJ1-2, with D tentatively TRBD1 (5 bases). Trimming stripped 0 bases from V and 7 bases from J, with 12 bases between. Germline CDR1 reads LGHDT; CDR2 reads YNNKEL (reference sequence). The CDR3 spans 14 residues. The chain's CDR3 is CASSQEEGYSGYTF. The CDR3 nucleotides read TGTGCCAGCAGCCAAGAGGAGGGGTACTCTGGCTACACCTTC.

The chain carries TRBV7-2 and TRBJ2-2, with 10 bases identical to TRBD2. CDR3 length: 16 residues. The germline gives CDR1 SGHTA, CDR2 FQGNSA. V trimming: 4 bases; J trimming: 4 bases; junction bases outside the gene matches: 6. The CDR3 is CASSSSGGWSTGELFF. CDR3 coding DNA: TGTGCCAGCAGCTCTAGCGGGGGTTGGAGCACCGGGGAGCTGTTTTTT.

CDR3 bases: TGTGCCAGTAGTATCGTCCCTGGCAGGGGGGCGAGCAATCAGCCCCAGCATTTT. The encoded protein is CASSIVPGRGASNQPQHF. The rearrangement uses TRBV19 and TRBJ1-5, with 7 bases fitting TRBD1. J gave up 1 base and V 3 bases, and 12 bases lay outside the gene matches. In germline, CDR1 is LNHDA, CDR2 SQIVND (reference sequence). The CDR3 sequence is 18 residues long.

This clonotype was recorded a few times. CDR3 amino acids: CASSPTTYYEQYF. The CDR3 DNA follows: TGTGCCAGCTCACCCACAACTTACTACGAGCAGTACTTC. The chain combines TRBV18 with TRBJ2-7, with unresolved D. Looked up from germline, CDR1 is KGHSH and CDR2 is LQKENI. This CDR3 contains 13 residues. Trimming removed 3 bases from V and 3 bases from J, with 9 bases in between.

The V gene is TRBV5-8, the J gene TRBJ1-6; D uncertain. The germline CDR1 and CDR2 sequences are SGHTS and YDEGEE. The ends were cut back, 5 bases at V and 4 bases at J, with 10 bases in the middle. CDR3 length: 14 amino acids. CDR3 loop: CASRISGYNSPLHF. The DNA for the CDR3 is TGTGCCAGCAGAATATCGGGGTATAATTCACCCCTCCACTTT.

This clonotype has a handful of counts. The chain has TRBV5-5 and TRBJ2-7; 7 nucleotides align to TRBD2. V shed 2 bases, J shed 0 bases, and the junction held 5 bases outside the gene matches. There are 15 residues in the CDR3. CDR1 SGHKS and CDR2 YYEKEE come from the germline V gene (reference sequence). The CDR3 spells CASSFGTKSSYEQYF. The CDR3 region has the DNA TGTGCCAGCAGCTTCGGGACTAAAAGCTCCTACGAGCAGTACTTC.

This sequence joins TRBV6-5 and TRBJ2-3, with 7 bases identical to TRBD2. The CDR3 spans 12 residues. Germline assignment: CDR1 MNHEY and CDR2 SVGAGI. V was clipped by 5 bases and J by 6 bases; unmatched bases: 2. This chain's CDR3 is CASSNGGDTQYF. As DNA, the CDR3 is TGTGCCAGCAGTAACGGGGGGGATACGCAGTATTTT.

This clonotype was picked up a small number of times. J is TRBJ2-1 and V is TRBV4-3, with a possible D match to TRBD2 (5 bases). The CDR3 sequence is 15 residues long. Germline V gene lookup returns CDR1 LGHNA and CDR2 YSLEER. With 4 bases removed from V and 4 bases from J, the gap between germline ends came to 14 bases. CDR3 nucleotides: TGCGCCAGCAGCCGGAAGCTCCGGGGATACAATGAGCAGTTCTTC. This sequence encodes CASSRKLRGYNEQFF.

This clonotype was counted many times. The gene calls are TRBV29-1 and TRBJ2-3; 7 nucleotides match TRBD2. This CDR3 comprises 14 residues. J was trimmed by 3 bases and V by 6 bases; bases with no gene match: 9. Germline V gene sequence: CDR1 SQVTM, CDR2 ANQGSEA. CDR3: CSVPLGGSTDTQYF. In DNA, the CDR3 is TGCAGCGTCCCTCTGGGCGGGAGTACAGATACGCAGTATTTT.